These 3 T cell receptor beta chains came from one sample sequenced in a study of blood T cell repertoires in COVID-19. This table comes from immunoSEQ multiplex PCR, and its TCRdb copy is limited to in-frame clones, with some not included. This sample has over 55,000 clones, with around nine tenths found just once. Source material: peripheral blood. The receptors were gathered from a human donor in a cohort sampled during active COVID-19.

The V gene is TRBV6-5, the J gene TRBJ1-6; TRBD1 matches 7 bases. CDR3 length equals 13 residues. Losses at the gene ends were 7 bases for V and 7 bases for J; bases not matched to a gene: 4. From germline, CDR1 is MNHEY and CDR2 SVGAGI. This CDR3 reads CASKVTGNSPLHF. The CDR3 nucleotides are TGTGCCAGCAAAGTGACAGGGAATTCACCCCTCCACTTT.

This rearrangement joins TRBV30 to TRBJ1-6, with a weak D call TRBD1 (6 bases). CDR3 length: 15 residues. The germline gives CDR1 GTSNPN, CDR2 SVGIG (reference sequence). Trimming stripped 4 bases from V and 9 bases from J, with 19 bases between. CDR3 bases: TGTGCCTGGATAGCCTCGACAGGAGGAAGTTCACCCCTCCACTTT. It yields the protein CAWIASTGGSSPLHF.

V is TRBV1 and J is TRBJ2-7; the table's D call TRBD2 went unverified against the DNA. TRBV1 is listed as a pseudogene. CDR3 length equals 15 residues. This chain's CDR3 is CTSSQEAAGMYEQYF. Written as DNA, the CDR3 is TGCACCAGCAGCCAAGAGGCAGCGGGAATGTACGAGCAGTACTTC.